The source of this T cell receptor beta chain is a study of early T cells in non-severe SARS-CoV-2 infection. Across the study: Investigators sequenced bulk RNA drawn from unsorted whole blood, and chains remained unpaired.

TCRdb re-called the 5' RACE reads with MiXCR, one entry per CDR3 protein. The sample records about 68,000 distinct CDR3 sequences, approximately 11% being singletons. General observations from the study: Matching results from VDJdb favored anti-spike CD8 responses, leaving private and CD4 specificities undetected.

V trimming: 3 bases; J trimming: 6 bases; junction bases outside the gene matches: 9. This CDR3 spans 15 amino acids. Germline V CDR1 and CDR2: DFQATT, SNEGSKA (reference sequence). Details on this clonotype: Its antigen is still unknown.

Input material: whole blood. The clonotype originates from an adult who was a healthcare worker with PCR-confirmed SARS-CoV-2 infection or an uninfected control (not recorded which). The rearrangement links TRBV20-1 to TRBJ2-3; 10 bases are shared with TRBD2. Written as DNA, the CDR3 is TGCAGTGCTAGGGGGCTAGCGGGAGACCGGGATACGCAGTATTTT. Its protein is CSARGLAGDRDTQYF.